The present T cell receptor (beta chain) was sequenced within a study of siplizumab effects on memory and regulatory T cells. This CDR3 has 13 residues. Trimming took 2 bases from V and 5 from J, leaving 10 bases between them. Germline lookup yields CDR1 SGHRS and CDR2 YFSETQ. Findings and caveats of the study: Mappable alloreactive CD4+ clones came from Treg cells less than 70% of the time on average with siplizumab, against 25% to 30% in controls. Roughly 80-97% of proliferating CD4+ or CD8+ clones defied assignment to a naive or memory phenotype. No functional test confirmed suppression by proliferating siplizumab-culture Tregs.

Regarding this clone: Its antigen is undetermined.

Per sample, the assay covered 95,000 to 100,000 TCR templates. The assay was immunoSEQ multiplex PCR, and TCRdb's table has in-frame clones only and misses some. The table lists 100,000 or so clones, 94% of them singletons. The V call is TRBV5-1, the J call TRBJ2-5; D is perhaps TRBD1 (5 bases). The sequenced sample was non-Treg CD4+ T cells sorted from blood. This TCR was sampled from a human donor in good health. The CDR3 spells CASSFGARETQYF. As DNA, the CDR3 is TGCGCCAGCAGCTTTGGGGCGAGGGAGACCCAGTACTTC. The variable domain in full, with the rest retrieved from reference TRBV5-1 and TRBJ2-5, is KAGVTQTPRYLIKTRGQQVTLSCSPISGHRSVSWYQQTPGQGLQFLFEYFSETQRNKGNFPGRFSGRQFSNSRSEMNVSTLELGDSALYLCASSFGARETQYFGPGTRLLVL.